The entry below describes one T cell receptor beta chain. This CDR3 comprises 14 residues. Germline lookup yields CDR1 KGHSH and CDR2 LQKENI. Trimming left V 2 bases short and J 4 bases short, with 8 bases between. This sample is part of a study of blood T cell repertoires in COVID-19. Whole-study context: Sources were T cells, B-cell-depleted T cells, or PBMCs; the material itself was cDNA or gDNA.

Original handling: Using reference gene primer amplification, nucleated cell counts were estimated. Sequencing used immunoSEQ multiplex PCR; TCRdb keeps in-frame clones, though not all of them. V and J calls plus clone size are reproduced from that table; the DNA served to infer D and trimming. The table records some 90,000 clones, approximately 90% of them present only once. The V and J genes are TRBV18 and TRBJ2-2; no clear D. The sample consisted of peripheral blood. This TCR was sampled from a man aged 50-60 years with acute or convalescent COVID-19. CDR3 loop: CASSPGVGTGELFF. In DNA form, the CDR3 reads TGTGCCAGCTCACCAGGAGTCGGCACCGGGGAGCTGTTTTTT.